This T cell receptor beta chain was retrieved from a study of T-cell memory formation after mild COVID-19. Study summary: The two donors had largely donor-specific TCR clusters. General study points: A subset of responding clones appeared in pre-infection memory, suggesting cross-reactive memory joined.

This clonotype came up a few times. Its antigen remains unidentified. V dropped 3 bases and J dropped 10; count of bases not matched to a gene: 3. The CDR3 covers 12 residues. Germline CDR1 SEHNR, CDR2 FQNEAQ (reference sequence). With constant-segment primers, 5'RACE yielded cDNA libraries of TCR alpha and TCR beta that carried sample barcodes and UMIs. In TCRdb, the 5' RACE reads were re-called with MiXCR into one record per CDR3 protein. The table lists some 250,000 distinct CDR3 sequences, 8% to 10% of them singletons. The sequenced sample consisted of PBMCs or a T cell subset sorted from them (not recorded which). The source is a man younger than 30 who had mild COVID-19 (a few samples of this study predate the infection). Cell type and time point are not known. J is TRBJ1-2 and V is TRBV7-9; 9 positions match TRBD1. The CDR3 reads CASSLGQGDYTF. The CDR3 DNA follows: TGTGCCAGCAGCTTGGGACAGGGCGACTACACCTTC.